The sequence of this TCR beta chain was determined in a study of lymphopenia after photon versus proton radiotherapy. Findings and limits, study-wide: Proton therapy kept repertoires fairly stable, unlike photons, which gained effector/memory cells.

As to this clone: What it recognizes is unknown.

Sequencing was performed with immunoSEQ multiplex PCR; in TCRdb, only in-frame clones are kept and a portion is missing. The sample has 150,000 to 200,000 clones; about nine tenths are singletons. Germline lookup yields CDR1 SGHTA and CDR2 FQGNSA. The CDR3 has 14 residues. V was cut by 2 bases and J by 6 bases, with 14 bases left in between. The chain combines TRBV7-2 with TRBJ2-7; D might be TRBD2 (6 bases). This sample comprised peripheral blood, obtained from a patient treated with photon-based radiotherapy. The sequence was collected from a man aged 45-65 years with gastric cancer. The CDR3 region has the DNA TGTGCCAGCAGCTTATTTGGCGGGAAGCCCGAGCAGTACTTC. Translating gives CASSLFGGKPEQYF.